The 20 T cell receptor beta chains below were found in one sample sequenced in a study of cytomegalovirus exposure and HLA in healthy donors. PCR involved 60 Vbeta and 13 Jbeta primers. Profiling relied on immunoSEQ multiplex PCR, and the TCRdb table lists in-frame clones only, not all of them. Of more than 200,000 clones listed, roughly 84% were seen once; the top ten hold over 1%. Sequenced: PBMCs. Receptors were obtained from a human donor in good health.

This chain joins TRBV14 and TRBJ1-1, with D unresolved. Germline CDR1 and CDR2: SGHDN and FVKESK. V was cut by 3 bases and J by 1 base, with 15 bases left in between. CDR3 size: 16 residues. Here the CDR3 DNA reads TGTGCCAGCAGCCAGGAAGGGAGGGTACGGAACACTGAAGCTTTCTTT. Translation gives CASSQEGRVRNTEAFF.

This clone was seen a few times. DNA of the CDR3: TGTGCCAGCAGTGCCAGGACAGGGGTTGGGGCGGCCCCCGGGGAGCTGTTTTTT. Protein: CASSARTGVGAAPGELFF. The V and J genes are TRBV6-1 and TRBJ2-2; the match to TRBD1 covers 9 bases. Unmatched junction bases numbered 15, after V lost 4 bases and J lost 6 bases. The CDR3 length is 18 residues. Germline V gene data show CDR1 as MNHNS and CDR2 as SASEGT.

In its sample, this clone was seen once. The chain links TRBV7-3 to TRBJ2-3; 10 positions match TRBD2. Trimming took 5 bases from V and 5 from J; bases not matched to a gene: 10. This CDR3 region has 16 residues. The germline V gene encodes CDR1 SGHTA and CDR2 FQGTGA. The CDR3: CASSLNSGRSQDTQYF. CDR3 coding DNA: TGTGCCAGCAGCCTAAATAGCGGGAGGTCGCAAGATACGCAGTATTTT.

The V call is TRBV29-1, the J call TRBJ1-1; D may be TRBD1 (5 bases). V was cut by 6 bases and J by 4 bases, with 15 bases left in between. This CDR3 contains 13 residues. CDR1 is SQVTM and CDR2 is ANQGSEA in the germline V gene. Written as DNA, the CDR3 is TGCAGCGTGAGGCCCCCCGGGGGCACTGAAGCTTTCTTT. It codes for CSVRPPGGTEAFF.

The chain carries TRBV5-8 and TRBJ1-2; the match to TRBD1 covers 7 bases. This CDR3 is built from 15 residues. CDR1 is SGHTS, CDR2 YDEGEE, per germline. Trimming at V came to 6 bases and at J to 2 bases, leaving 10 bases not matched to a gene. The CDR3 region is CASTLNGQANYGYTF. In DNA, the CDR3 is TGTGCCAGCACCCTTAATGGACAGGCAAACTATGGCTACACCTTC.

As concerns this clone: One end of the junction is discordant with germline, which a read error may explain. The chain is built from TRBV7-9 and TRBJ1-1; TRBD1 aligns across 7 bases. CDR1 is SEHNR, CDR2 FQNEAQ, per germline (reference sequence). This CDR3 has 15 residues. The CDR3 DNA reads TGTTCCAGCAGCCAAGACAGGGACATGGACACTGAAGCTTTCTTT. It encodes CSSSQDRDMDTEAFF.

The chain links TRBV6-5 to TRBJ1-5; TRBD1 might be the D (6 bases). CDR3 length equals 13 residues. Per the germline V gene, CDR1 is MNHEY and CDR2 is SVGAGI. The V gene lost 5 bases and the J gene lost 6 bases, with 11 bases spanning the gap. CDR3 loop: CASSKQGFQPQHF. In DNA, the CDR3 is TGTGCCAGCAGTAAACAGGGATTTCAGCCCCAGCATTTT.

The rearrangement links TRBV28 to TRBJ2-7; TRBD1 is a possible D gene (6 bases). Germline V lookup: CDR1 MDHEN, CDR2 SYDVKM. With 1 base removed from V and 0 bases from J, the gap between germline ends came to 13 bases. The CDR3 covers 16 residues. DNA for the CDR3: TGTGCCAGCAGTTTATTGGGACACCAACCCTCCTACGAGCAGTACTTC. Translating it yields CASSLLGHQPSYEQYF.

The chain has TRBV11-1 and TRBJ1-2; 9 bases line up with TRBD1. Germline V gene data show CDR1 as SGHAT and CDR2 as FQDESV (reference sequence). V gave up 4 bases and J gave up 6 bases; unmatched junction bases: 6. The CDR3 has 14 amino acids. CDR3 protein: CASSYSQGADGYTF. CDR3 nucleotides: TGTGCCAGCAGCTACTCACAGGGGGCGGATGGCTACACCTTC.

The V call is TRBV7-8, the J call TRBJ2-2, with 8 bases lining up with TRBD1. CDR1 is SGHVS, CDR2 FQNEAQ, per germline. Trimming removed 11 bases from V and 5 bases from J; junction bases left unmatched: 10. The CDR3 runs 14 residues. CDR3 protein: CAHERTGRTGELFF. The DNA for the CDR3 is TGTGCCCACGAACGGACAGGGCGGACCGGGGAGCTGTTTTTT.

V and J are TRBV5-1 and TRBJ2-2; D is unclear. V was pared by 3 bases and J by 8 bases, with 8 bases between. The CDR3 is 12 amino acids. Germline V gene lookup returns CDR1 SGHRS and CDR2 YFSETQ. The CDR3: CASSSSTGELFF. CDR3 sequence (DNA): TGCGCCAGCAGCTCGAGCACGGGGGAGCTGTTTTTT.

The chain joins TRBV5-5 to TRBJ2-1, with 13 bases aligning to TRBD2. This CDR3 comprises 18 residues. CDR1 SGHKS and CDR2 YYEKEE come from the germline V gene (reference sequence). V trimming: 3 bases; J trimming: 2 bases; junction bases outside the gene matches: 8. The CDR3 DNA is TGTGCCAGCAGCTCCGGGACTAGCGGGGAGAGGGCCTACAATGAGCAGTTCTTC. Its protein product is CASSSGTSGERAYNEQFF.

The V gene is TRBV19, the J gene TRBJ1-5; 8 bases line up with TRBD1. Germline V gives CDR1 LNHDA, CDR2 SQIVND (reference sequence). There are 18 residues in the CDR3. Trimming took 4 bases from V and 1 from J; bases not matched to a gene: 12. The CDR3 bases are TGTGCCAGTAGTAAAGACCCAGGGGGCGAAGGGAGCAATCAGCCCCAGCATTTT. Its protein product is CASSKDPGGEGSNQPQHF.

The chain uses TRBV12-5 and TRBJ2-2; no reliable D call. Germline assignment: CDR1 LGHNT and CDR2 FRNRAP. The CDR3 contains 13 residues. V dropped 2 bases and J dropped 8 bases, with 9 bases sitting between them. CDR3 sequence (DNA): TGTGCTAGTGGTTTGCAATTCCCAGGGGAGCTGTTTTTT. Amino acid sequence: CASGLQFPGELFF.

The count of this clone is one. The chain combines TRBV27 with TRBJ2-1; D perhaps matches TRBD2 (6 bases). The CDR3 totals 15 residues. The V gene lost 2 bases and the J gene lost 2 bases, with 10 bases spanning the gap. Germline values: CDR1 MNHEY, CDR2 SMNVEV (reference sequence). The CDR3 loop reads CASSLSGPAYNEQFF. For the CDR3, the DNA is TGTGCCAGCAGTTTAAGCGGGCCCGCCTACAATGAGCAGTTCTTC.

The chain links TRBV5-1 to TRBJ2-3, with D maybe TRBD2 (6 bases). The germline gives CDR1 SGHRS, CDR2 YFSETQ. CDR3 length: 15 residues. V was shortened by 4 bases and J by 6 bases, with 18 bases between the two germline ends. This CDR3 reads CASSRDGTGDDTQYF. CDR3 coding DNA: TGCGCCAGCAGCCGAGATGGGACGGGAGATGATACGCAGTATTTT.

In DNA form, the CDR3 reads TGTGCCAGCAGCCAGGCGGGATTAGAGACCCAGTACTTC. Translating it yields CASSQAGLETQYF. The rearrangement links TRBV5-4 to TRBJ2-5; D is perhaps TRBD2 (6 bases). The germline gives CDR1 SGHNT, CDR2 YYREEE (reference sequence). V was cut by 4 bases and J by 4 bases, with 11 bases left in between. CDR3 size: 13 residues. Complete variable domain (other parts from reference TRBV5-4 and TRBJ2-5): ETGVTQSPTHLIKTRGQQVTLRCSSQSGHNTVSWYQQALGQGPQFIFQYYREEENGRGNFPPRFSGLQFPNYSSELNVNALELDDSALYLCASSQAGLETQYFGPGTRLLVL.

This sequence joins TRBV5-1 and TRBJ2-2; 9 nucleotides align to TRBD1. Germline CDR1 SGHRS, CDR2 YFSETQ. There are 14 residues in the CDR3. V trimming: 4 bases; J trimming: 6 bases; junction bases outside the gene matches: 4. CDR3 coding DNA: TGCGCCAGCAGCCCGGACAGGGGTCCCGGGGAGCTGTTTTTT. It codes for CASSPDRGPGELFF. The full variable domain, its missing parts supplied by reference TRBV5-1 and TRBJ2-2, is KAGVTQTPRYLIKTRGQQVTLSCSPISGHRSVSWYQQTPGQGLQFLFEYFSETQRNKGNFPGRFSGRQFSNSRSEMNVSTLELGDSALYLCASSPDRGPGELFFGEGSRLTVL.

The chain carries TRBV15 and TRBJ2-5, with D perhaps matching TRBD2 (6 bases). Germline values: CDR1 LNHNV, CDR2 YYDKDF (reference sequence). This CDR3 region has 14 residues. V was clipped by 7 bases and J by 7 bases, with 19 bases between them. Here the CDR3 DNA reads TGTGCCACCAACCGGGACTTATCAAGGGGGACCCAGTACTTC. This encodes CATNRDLSRGTQYF.

The chain joins TRBV10-3 to TRBJ1-1; perhaps TRBD1 as D (6 bases). Trimming removed 5 bases from V and 2 bases from J, with 9 bases in between. Germline values: CDR1 ENHRY, CDR2 SYGVKD. CDR3 length: 13 residues. The CDR3 nucleotides are TGTGCCATCAGTAGGGGGACCAACACTGAAGCTTTCTTT. It is translated as CAISRGTNTEAFF.